A single sample gave rise to the 13 T cell receptor beta chains below, sequenced in a study of neurological immune-mediated disorders. Documented time point: longitudinal time-point 1 (baseline). Each CDR3 protein gets one entry after TCRdb re-called the 5' RACE reads with MiXCR. Here the sample spans 70,000 to 75,000 distinct CDR3 sequences, roughly 13% being singletons. The material sequenced was PBMCs. The source of these receptors is a female donor with HTLV-1-associated myelopathy (HAM/TSP).

This clonotype was recorded many times. The chain combines TRBV4-2 with TRBJ1-4; no clear D gene. Germline V gene sequence: CDR1 LGHNA, CDR2 YNFKEQ. The CDR3 has 17 amino acids. V was trimmed by 2 bases and J by 4 bases, leaving 17 bases between them. CDR3 nucleotide sequence: TGTGCCAGCAGCCAAATAAACAGCTTTGAGGGTAATGAAAAACTGTTTTTT. Its protein product is CASSQINSFEGNEKLFF.

The table lists this clonotype with many counts. The chain uses TRBV6-2 or TRBV6-3 and TRBJ2-2; a possible D gene is TRBD2 (6 bases). Between the trimmed V and J ends, which lost 6 bases and 3 bases, there was a span of 8 bases. Germline lookup yields CDR1 MNHEY and CDR2 SVGEGT. This CDR3 has 13 residues. This CDR3 is CASSRLDTGELFF. The CDR3 DNA reads TGTGCCAGCAGCCGACTAGACACCGGGGAGCTGTTTTTT.

This rearrangement joins TRBV14 to TRBJ1-1; no reliable D call. Germline V gene sequence: CDR1 SGHDN, CDR2 FVKESK. V lost 0 bases and J lost 0, with 5 bases in between. The CDR3 covers 14 residues. The CDR3 DNA follows: TGTGCCAGCAGCCAAGACCGCATGAACACTGAAGCTTTCTTT. Translation: CASSQDRMNTEAFF.

This clonotype was recorded a few times. A much larger clone differs by one base, so this may be a read error. The chain uses TRBV5-1 and TRBJ1-1; 7 bases align to TRBD1. Trimming cost V 4 bases and J 4 bases; bases outside gene matches: 7. The CDR3 covers 14 residues. The V gene's germline CDR1 is SGHRS and CDR2 YFSETQ. This CDR3 is CASSMTGFGTEAFF. The CDR3 coding sequence is TGCGCCAGCAGCATGACAGGGTTTGGCACTGAAGCTTTCTTT.

In this sample, this clonotype turned up many times. This rearrangement joins TRBV7-6 to TRBJ2-7; D is possibly TRBD1 or TRBD2 (5 bases each). CDR3 size: 15 residues. Germline CDR1 and CDR2: SGHVS and FNYEAQ. The germline V and J ends were trimmed by 1 base and 2 bases, with 12 bases remaining between them. CDR3: CASSLEPGSPYEQYF. The CDR3 nucleotides read TGTGCCAGCAGCTTAGAGCCAGGGAGCCCCTACGAGCAGTACTTC.

This clonotype was seen at least ten times. V is TRBV20-1 and J is TRBJ1-1, with a possible D match to TRBD1 (6 bases). The CDR3 has 13 amino acids. V was pared by 6 bases and J by 4 bases, with 15 bases between. Germline V CDR1 and CDR2: DFQATT, SNEGSKA (reference sequence). The CDR3 nucleotides read TGCAGTGCAAGGGTTGGGGGCCTCACTGAAGCTTTCTTT. This encodes CSARVGGLTEAFF.

This clonotype was recorded many times. The rearrangement joins TRBV20-1 to TRBJ2-2, with TRBD2 matching over 7 bases. Looked up from germline, CDR1 is DFQATT and CDR2 is SNEGSKA (reference sequence). Trimming removed 4 bases from V and 6 bases from J; junction bases left unmatched: 5. The CDR3 has 13 residues. The chain's CDR3 is CSATDSGAGELFF. CDR3 DNA: TGCAGTGCTACCGACAGCGGGGCCGGGGAGCTGTTTTTT.

This clonotype was counted many times. V gene TRBV5-1 combines with J gene TRBJ1-2; D gene ambiguous. This CDR3 contains 10 residues. Germline V gives CDR1 SGHRS, CDR2 YFSETQ. The V end was cut by 6 bases, the J end by 8 bases, with 8 bases between. CDR3 coding DNA: TGCGCCAGCACTCGACGGGGCTACACCTTC. Translated, it gives CASTRRGYTF.

Ten or more counts support this clonotype. V is TRBV15 and J is TRBJ2-1; D is perhaps TRBD1 (5 bases). V lost 0 bases and J lost 8, with 8 bases in between. CDR3 size: 13 residues. Germline lookup yields CDR1 LNHNV and CDR2 YYDKDF (reference sequence). In nucleotides, the CDR3 is TGTGCCACCAGCAGAGACAGGGCCCATGAGCAGTTCTTC. Translating gives CATSRDRAHEQFF.

This clonotype has a count of ten or more. The chain links TRBV10-3 to TRBJ2-5; possibly TRBD1 for D (6 bases). Germline CDR1 is ENHRY and CDR2 is SYGVKD. The CDR3 runs 17 residues. Trimming left V 0 bases short and J 0 bases short, with 14 bases between. CDR3 loop: CAISESIRTAYQETQYF. The CDR3 DNA is TGTGCCATCAGTGAGTCGATAAGGACAGCATACCAAGAGACCCAGTACTTC.

This clonotype was found many times. The V call is TRBV11-2, the J call TRBJ2-3; 10 positions agree with TRBD2. The CDR3 extends over 17 amino acids. V gave up 5 bases and J gave up 5 bases; unmatched junction bases: 13. Germline lookup yields CDR1 SGHAT and CDR2 FQNNGV. The CDR3 coding sequence is TGTGCCAGCAGCCCCCGCAGGAGCGGGGGGGCGGGAGATACGCAGTATTTT. This encodes CASSPRRSGGAGDTQYF.

This clonotype was counted between two and nine times. This may be a read error, as it is one base from a much larger clone. This chain links TRBV3-1 with TRBJ1-1; maybe TRBD1 (5 bases). Deletions cut 1 base from V and 5 bases from J, with 11 bases between. CDR3 length: 14 amino acids. Germline V gene sequence: CDR1 LGHDT, CDR2 YNNKEL (reference sequence). CDR3 region: CASSQARVWTEAFF. The CDR3 DNA follows: TGTGCCAGCAGCCAAGCCAGGGTCTGGACTGAAGCTTTCTTT.

Regarding this clonotype: This may come from a read error, since a much larger clone is one base off. The chain uses TRBV7-2 and TRBJ2-3; D unresolved. V gave up 7 bases and J gave up 6 bases, with 17 bases separating them. The CDR3 runs 14 residues. CDR1 and CDR2 (germline): SGHTA, FQGNSA. The CDR3 region is CASNPTTTYDTQYF. CDR3 nucleotide sequence: TGTGCCAGCAACCCTACGACCACATATGATACGCAGTATTTT.